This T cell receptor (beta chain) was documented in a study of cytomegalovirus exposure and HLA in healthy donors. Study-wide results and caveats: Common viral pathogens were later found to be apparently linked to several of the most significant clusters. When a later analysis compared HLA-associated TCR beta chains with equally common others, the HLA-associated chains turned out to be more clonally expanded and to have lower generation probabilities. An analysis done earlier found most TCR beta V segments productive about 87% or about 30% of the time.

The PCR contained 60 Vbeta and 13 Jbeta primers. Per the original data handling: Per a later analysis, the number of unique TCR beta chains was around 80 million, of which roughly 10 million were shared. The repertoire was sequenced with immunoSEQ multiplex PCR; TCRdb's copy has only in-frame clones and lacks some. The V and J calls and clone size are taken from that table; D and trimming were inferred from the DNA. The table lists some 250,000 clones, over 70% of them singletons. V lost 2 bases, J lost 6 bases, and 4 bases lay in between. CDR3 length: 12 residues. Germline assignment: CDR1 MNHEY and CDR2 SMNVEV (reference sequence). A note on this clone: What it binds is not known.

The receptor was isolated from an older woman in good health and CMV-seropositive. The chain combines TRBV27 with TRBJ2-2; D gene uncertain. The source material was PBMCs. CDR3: CASSLTAGELFF. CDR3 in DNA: TGTGCCAGCAGTTTAACGGCCGGGGAGCTGTTTTTT.